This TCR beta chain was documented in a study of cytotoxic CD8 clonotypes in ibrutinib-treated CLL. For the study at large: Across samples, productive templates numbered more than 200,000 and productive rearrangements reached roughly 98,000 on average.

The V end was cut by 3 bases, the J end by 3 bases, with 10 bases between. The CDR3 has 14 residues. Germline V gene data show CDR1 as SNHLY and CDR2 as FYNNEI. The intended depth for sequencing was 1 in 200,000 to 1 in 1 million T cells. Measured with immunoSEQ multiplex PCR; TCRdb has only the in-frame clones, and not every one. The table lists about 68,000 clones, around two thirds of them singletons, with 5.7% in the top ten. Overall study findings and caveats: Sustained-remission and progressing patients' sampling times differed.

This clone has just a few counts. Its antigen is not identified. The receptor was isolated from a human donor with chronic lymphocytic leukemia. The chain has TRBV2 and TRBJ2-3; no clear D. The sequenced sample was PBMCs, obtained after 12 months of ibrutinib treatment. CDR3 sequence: CASSEGTSTDTQYF. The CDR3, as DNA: TGTGCCAGCAGTGAGGGTACCAGTACAGATACGCAGTATTTT. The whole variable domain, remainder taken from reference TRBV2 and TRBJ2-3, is EPEVTQTPSHQVTQMGQEVILRCVPISNHLYFYWYRQILGQKVEFLVSFYNNEISEKSEIFDDQFSVERPDGSNFTLKIRSTKLEDSAMYFCASSEGTSTDTQYFGPGTRLTVL.